These 25 T cell receptor beta chains were all obtained from the same sample, sequenced in a study of blood T cell repertoires in COVID-19. Some clones are missing from TCRdb's copy, which holds only in-frame ones; the method was immunoSEQ multiplex PCR. The table includes 220,000 or so clones, 84% detected once. The sequenced sample was PBMCs or T cells enriched from blood (not recorded which). These receptors originate from a middle-aged woman who had recovered from COVID-19.

The CDR3 sequence is CASSLPGQGRYEQYF. CDR3 DNA sequence: TGTGCCAGCAGTCTCCCGGGACAGGGGCGCTACGAGCAGTACTTC. The chain combines TRBV28 with TRBJ2-7, with TRBD1 matching over 10 bases. Per the germline V gene, CDR1 is MDHEN and CDR2 is SYDVKM. This CDR3 is 15 amino acids long. V was pared by 5 bases and J by 3 bases, with 7 bases of the junction left unmatched.

The chain is built from TRBV28 and TRBJ2-2, with 7 bases lining up with TRBD1. J gave up 4 bases and V 5 bases, and 4 bases lay outside the gene matches. The CDR3 covers 14 residues. Germline V gene sequence: CDR1 MDHEN, CDR2 SYDVKM. Written as DNA, the CDR3 is TGTGCCAGCAGTCGACAGGGTGGCACCGGGGAGCTGTTTTTT. Residues: CASSRQGGTGELFF.

The rearrangement joins TRBV19 to TRBJ2-1, with D perhaps TRBD1 (6 bases). The ends were cut back, 5 bases at V and 10 bases at J, with 15 bases in the middle. This CDR3 is 13 amino acids long. The germline gives CDR1 LNHDA, CDR2 SQIVND (reference sequence). CDR3 residues: CASSVNRAGEQFF. CDR3 coding DNA: TGTGCCAGTAGTGTCAACAGGGCAGGAGAGCAGTTCTTC.

The V gene is TRBV20-1, the J gene TRBJ1-5; D may be TRBD1 (6 bases). This CDR3 region has 15 residues. Trimming took off 3 bases at V and 1 base at J, with 13 bases between the two ends. The germline V gene has CDR1 DFQATT and CDR2 SNEGSKA (reference sequence). The CDR3, as DNA: TGCAGTGCTAGTATCAACAGGGCAAGCAATCAGCCCCAGCATTTT. This encodes CSASINRASNQPQHF.

The V and J genes are TRBV28 and TRBJ2-7; TRBD1 agrees at 8 bases. Germline V CDR1 and CDR2: MDHEN, SYDVKM. The CDR3 is made up of 13 amino acids. V lost 6 bases to trimming and J lost 2 bases; unmatched junction nucleotides: 3. CDR3 amino acids: CASSTGGTYEQYF. The CDR3 DNA sequence: TGTGCCAGCAGCACAGGGGGAACCTACGAGCAGTACTTC.

The V call is TRBV16, the J call TRBJ2-2; D may be TRBD2 (5 bases). V shed 4 bases and J shed 6 bases, with 9 bases lying between them. The germline gives CDR1 KGHSY, CDR2 FQNENV. This CDR3 has 13 residues. This CDR3 is CASSRLIAGELFF. As DNA, the CDR3 is TGTGCCAGCAGCCGACTAATTGCCGGGGAGCTGTTTTTT.

The CDR3 loop is CASRVGQGPTQYF. Written as DNA, the CDR3 is TGTGCCAGCAGGGTTGGACAGGGACCGACCCAGTACTTC. The V and J genes are TRBV12-3 or TRBV12-4 and TRBJ2-5; TRBD1 agrees at 8 bases. The V gene end was trimmed by 6 bases and the J gene end by 7 bases; junction bases not matched to a gene: 7. The CDR3 is 13 amino acids.

This clone turned up a few times. This chain joins TRBV6-5 and TRBJ1-6, with 9 bases that match TRBD1. Germline trimming cut 6 bases from V and 7 bases from J; bases unmatched to any gene: 7. The CDR3 is made up of 15 amino acids. Germline assignment: CDR1 MNHEY and CDR2 SVGAGI. For the CDR3, the DNA is TGTGCCAGCAGGTTACGGGACAGGGACAATTCACCCCTCCACTTT. Its protein product is CASRLRDRDNSPLHF.

This chain uses TRBV19 with TRBJ1-1; 8 bases map to TRBD1. CDR1 is LNHDA, CDR2 SQIVND, per germline (reference sequence). The CDR3 runs 14 residues. The junction had 12 bases not matched to a gene; V was cut back by 7 bases and J by 8 bases. The CDR3 here is CASKAGGFTNEAFF. CDR3 nucleotides: TGTGCCAGTAAGGCAGGGGGCTTTACTAACGAAGCTTTCTTT.

This clone was seen a single time. The chain is built from TRBV18 and TRBJ2-7; a possible D gene is TRBD1 (6 bases). Germline-derived CDR1 and CDR2 are KGHSH and LQKENI. Trimming took off 3 bases at V and 6 bases at J, with 15 bases between the two ends. This CDR3 comprises 14 residues. The CDR3 sequence is CASSPLQGSGEQYF. The CDR3 bases are TGTGCCAGCTCACCTCTACAGGGATCTGGCGAGCAGTACTTC.

This chain uses TRBV19 with TRBJ1-5, with D perhaps matching TRBD1 (5 bases). This CDR3 comprises 15 residues. The V end was cut by 6 bases, the J end by 2 bases, with 14 bases between. Germline CDR1 and CDR2: LNHDA and SQIVND (reference sequence). The CDR3: CASRGLVRGNQPQHF. The CDR3, as DNA: TGTGCCAGTAGGGGCCTGGTCAGGGGCAATCAGCCCCAGCATTTT.

This rearrangement joins TRBV21-1 to TRBJ1-1. TRBV21-1 is a listed pseudogene. The CDR3 sequence is 12 residues long. The CDR3 nucleotides are TGTGCCAGCAGCAATTGGGGGGCTGAAGCTTTCTTT. Translation gives CASSNWGAEAFF.

V and J are TRBV25-1 and TRBJ2-6; D call uncertain. Germline V gene sequence: CDR1 MGHDK, CDR2 SYGVNS. V was clipped by 7 bases and J by 0 bases, with 19 bases between them. The CDR3 covers 18 residues. The CDR3 region is CASIFQDRYRSGANVLTF. In DNA, the CDR3 is TGTGCCAGCATCTTCCAGGATCGGTACCGCTCTGGGGCCAACGTCCTGACTTTC.

The chain is built from TRBV18 and TRBJ1-5; the D is unclear. CDR1 is KGHSH, CDR2 LQKENI, per germline. Trimming left V 3 bases short and J 9 bases short, with 18 bases between. This CDR3 has 15 amino acids. This chain's CDR3 is CASSPGPFLQVPQHF. CDR3 DNA sequence: TGTGCCAGCTCACCTGGGCCCTTTCTCCAGGTGCCCCAGCATTTT. Looking up the rest from reference TRBV18 and TRBJ1-5 gives the full variable domain: NAGVMQNPRHLVRRRGQEARLRCSPMKGHSHVYWYRQLPEEGLKFMVYLQKENIIDESGMPKERFSAEFPKEGPSILRIQQVVRGDSAAYFCASSPGPFLQVPQHFGDGTRLSIL.

The chain recombines TRBV7-9 with TRBJ2-3; D is possibly TRBD1 (6 bases). The V end lost 2 bases, the J end lost 4 bases, and 19 bases lay between the germline ends. CDR3 length: 17 amino acids. The germline gives CDR1 SEHNR, CDR2 FQNEAQ (reference sequence). DNA for the CDR3: TGTGCCAGCAGCTTATTTAGGGGGTTTGTGGACGCAGATACGCAGTATTTT. This encodes CASSLFRGFVDADTQYF.

As DNA, the CDR3 is TGTGCCAGCAGCGTAGAAGGGGATAATGAAAAACTGTTTTTT. Translation gives CASSVEGDNEKLFF. The rearrangement links TRBV9 to TRBJ1-4; possible D gene TRBD1, 5 bases. There are 14 residues in the CDR3. Deletions cut 0 bases from V and 4 bases from J, with 7 bases between. Germline CDR1 and CDR2: SGDLS and YYNGEE.

This clone was observed a few times. This sequence joins TRBV5-1 and TRBJ2-3; the D gene is possibly TRBD2 (5 bases). The V and J ends lost 0 bases and 0 bases respectively, with 11 bases between them. The CDR3 is 16 residues long. Germline CDR1 reads SGHRS; CDR2 reads YFSETQ. The CDR3 bases are TGCGCCAGCAGCTTGGCCCTAGCAGCTAGCACAGATACGCAGTATTTT. This translates into CASSLALAASTDTQYF.

The rearrangement links TRBV2 to TRBJ2-3; 10 positions match TRBD2. The ends lost 2 bases at V and 3 bases at J; junction bases unmatched: 5. Germline values: CDR1 SNHLY, CDR2 FYNNEI. This CDR3 has 16 amino acids. DNA of the CDR3: TGTGCCAGCAGTGAATTGGCTAGCGGGAGTACAGATACGCAGTATTTT. Translating it yields CASSELASGSTDTQYF.

In DNA, the CDR3 is TGTGCCAGCAGCAAAGAAGGACTAGCGCCCCCTTATATCACAGATACGCAGTATTTT. This encodes CASSKEGLAPPYITDTQYF. The genes are TRBV21-1 and TRBJ2-3; whether TRBD2, the table's D call, matches the DNA was not checked. TRBV21-1 is a listed pseudogene. There are 19 residues in the CDR3.

The CDR3 loop reads CASSYLQGAGELFF. The CDR3 DNA sequence: TGTGCCAGCAGTTACTTACAGGGGGCCGGGGAGCTGTTTTTT. The gene calls are TRBV6-2 or TRBV6-3 and TRBJ2-2; 8 nucleotides line up with TRBD1. J lost 6 bases, V lost 1 base, and 1 base had no gene match. This CDR3 comprises 14 residues. Germline assignment: CDR1 MNHEY and CDR2 SVGEGT.

The chain employs TRBV10-3 and TRBJ2-7; 7 nucleotides align to TRBD1. The CDR3 contains 13 residues. With 10 bases clipped from V and 1 base from J, the junction kept 7 bases outside the gene matches. Germline CDR1 ENHRY, CDR2 SYGVKD. The CDR3 protein is CATRGTVSYEQYF. In nucleotides, the CDR3 is TGTGCCACCAGAGGGACAGTGTCCTACGAGCAGTACTTC.

This chain uses TRBV19 with TRBJ2-7, with 7 bases that match TRBD2. The germline gives CDR1 LNHDA, CDR2 SQIVND (reference sequence). Trimming cost V 5 bases and J 0 bases; bases outside gene matches: 4. The CDR3 covers 14 residues. The CDR3 DNA sequence: TGTGCCAGTAGTTCGGGCGGGAGCTCCTACGAGCAGTACTTC. Translating gives CASSSGGSSYEQYF.

The chain links TRBV7-3 to TRBJ2-3; TRBD1 is a possible D gene (7 bases). V lost 1 base and J 5 bases, leaving 13 bases between the germline ends. This CDR3 is built from 15 residues. Germline loops: CDR1 SGHTA, CDR2 FQGTGA. CDR3 nucleotides: TGTGCCAGCAGCTTAAGTCGGCAGGGGGGAGATACGCAGTATTTT. Translating gives CASSLSRQGGDTQYF.

This clone was picked up one time. The rearrangement links TRBV5-5 to TRBJ1-1; D unclear. Germline loops: CDR1 SGHKS, CDR2 YYEKEE (reference sequence). The CDR3 contains 13 residues. Trimming pared 2 bases from V and 3 bases from J, leaving 8 bases between. DNA of the CDR3: TGTGCCAGCAGCTTCGTAACGGACACTGAAGCTTTCTTT. Its protein product is CASSFVTDTEAFF.

This chain links TRBV9 with TRBJ2-6; D might be TRBD1 (6 bases). The CDR3 is made up of 18 amino acids. Trimming shortened V by 3 bases and J by 2 bases, and 18 bases separated the two germline ends. Germline V lookup: CDR1 SGDLS, CDR2 YYNGEE. CDR3 in DNA: TGTGCCAGCAGCGGTCAGGGACACTGGATGACTGGGGCCAACGTCCTGACTTTC. It encodes CASSGQGHWMTGANVLTF.